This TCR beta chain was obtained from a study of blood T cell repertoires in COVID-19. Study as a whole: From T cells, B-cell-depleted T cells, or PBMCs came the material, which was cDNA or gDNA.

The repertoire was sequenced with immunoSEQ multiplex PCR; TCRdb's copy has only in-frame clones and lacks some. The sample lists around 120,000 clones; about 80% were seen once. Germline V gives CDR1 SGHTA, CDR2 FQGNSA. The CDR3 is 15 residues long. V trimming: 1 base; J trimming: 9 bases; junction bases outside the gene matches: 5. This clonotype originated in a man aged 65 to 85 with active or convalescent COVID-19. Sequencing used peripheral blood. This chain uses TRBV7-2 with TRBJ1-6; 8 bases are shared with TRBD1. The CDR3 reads CASSLEAGGGSPLHF. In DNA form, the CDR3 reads TGTGCCAGCAGCTTAGAGGCAGGGGGCGGTTCACCCCTCCACTTT.